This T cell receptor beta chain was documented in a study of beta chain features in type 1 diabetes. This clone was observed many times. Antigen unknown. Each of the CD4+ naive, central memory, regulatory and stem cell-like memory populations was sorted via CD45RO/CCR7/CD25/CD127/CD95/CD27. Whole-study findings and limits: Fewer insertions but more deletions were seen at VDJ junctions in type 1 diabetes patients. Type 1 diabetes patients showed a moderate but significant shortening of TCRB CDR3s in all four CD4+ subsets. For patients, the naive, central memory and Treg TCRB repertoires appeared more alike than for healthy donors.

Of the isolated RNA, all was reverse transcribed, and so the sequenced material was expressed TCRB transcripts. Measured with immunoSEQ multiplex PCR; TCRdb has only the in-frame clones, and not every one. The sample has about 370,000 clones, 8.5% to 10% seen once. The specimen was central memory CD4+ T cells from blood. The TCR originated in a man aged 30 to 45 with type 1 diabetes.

In nucleotides, the CDR3 is TGTGCCAGCAGCTTAGATCGGGAGGGTACGCAGTATTTT. This gives the protein CASSLDREGTQYF. J is TRBJ2-3 and V is TRBV11-2, with 8 bases fitting TRBD2. Unmatched junction bases numbered 1, after V lost 0 bases and J lost 8 bases. The CDR3 sequence is 13 residues long. The V gene's germline CDR1 is SGHAT and CDR2 FQNNGV. Looking up the rest from reference TRBV11-2 and TRBJ2-3 gives the full variable domain: EAGVAQSPRYKIIEKRQSVAFWCNPISGHATLYWYQQILGQGPKLLIQFQNNGVVDDSQLPKDRFSAERLKGVDSTLKIQPAKLEDSAVYLCASSLDREGTQYFGPGTRLTVL.